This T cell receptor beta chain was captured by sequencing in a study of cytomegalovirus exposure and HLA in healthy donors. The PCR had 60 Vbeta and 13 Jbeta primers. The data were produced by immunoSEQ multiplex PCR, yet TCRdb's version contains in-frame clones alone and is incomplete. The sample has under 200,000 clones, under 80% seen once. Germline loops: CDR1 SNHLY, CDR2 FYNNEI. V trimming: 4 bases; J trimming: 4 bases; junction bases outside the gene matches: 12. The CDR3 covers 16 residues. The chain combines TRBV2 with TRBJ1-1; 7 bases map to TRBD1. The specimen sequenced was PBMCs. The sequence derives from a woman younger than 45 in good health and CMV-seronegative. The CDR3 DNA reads TGTGCCAGCAGTGCTACAGGGGCTGGAGGCGGCACTGAAGCTTTCTTT. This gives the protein CASSATGAGGGTEAFF.